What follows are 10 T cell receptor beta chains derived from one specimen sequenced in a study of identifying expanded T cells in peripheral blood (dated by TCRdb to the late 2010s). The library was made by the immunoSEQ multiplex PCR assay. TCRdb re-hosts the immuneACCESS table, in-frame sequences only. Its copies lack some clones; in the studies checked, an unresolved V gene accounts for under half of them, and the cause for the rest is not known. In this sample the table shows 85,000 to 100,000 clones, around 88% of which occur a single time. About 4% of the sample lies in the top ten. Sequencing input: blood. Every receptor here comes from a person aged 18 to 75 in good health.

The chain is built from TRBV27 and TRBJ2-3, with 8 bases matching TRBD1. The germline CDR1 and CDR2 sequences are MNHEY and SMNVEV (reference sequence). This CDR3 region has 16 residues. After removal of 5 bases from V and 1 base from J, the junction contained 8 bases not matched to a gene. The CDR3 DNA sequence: TGTGCCAGCAGTGATAGACAGGGGAGCGGCACAGATACGCAGTATTTT. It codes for CASSDRQGSGTDTQYF.

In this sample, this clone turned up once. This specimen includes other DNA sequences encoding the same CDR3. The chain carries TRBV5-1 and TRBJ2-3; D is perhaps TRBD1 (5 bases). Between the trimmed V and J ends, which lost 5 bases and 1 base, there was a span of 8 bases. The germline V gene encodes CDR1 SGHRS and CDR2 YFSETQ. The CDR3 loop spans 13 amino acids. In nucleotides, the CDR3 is TGCGCCAGCAGTTCACAGGGCACAGATACGCAGTATTTT. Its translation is CASSSQGTDTQYF.

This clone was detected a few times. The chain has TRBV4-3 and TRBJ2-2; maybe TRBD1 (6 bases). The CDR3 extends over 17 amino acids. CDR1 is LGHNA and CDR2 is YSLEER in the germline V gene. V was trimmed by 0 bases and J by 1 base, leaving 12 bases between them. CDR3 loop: CASSQDFATGNTGELFF. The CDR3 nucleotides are TGCGCCAGCAGCCAAGATTTTGCGACAGGGAACACCGGGGAGCTGTTTTTT.

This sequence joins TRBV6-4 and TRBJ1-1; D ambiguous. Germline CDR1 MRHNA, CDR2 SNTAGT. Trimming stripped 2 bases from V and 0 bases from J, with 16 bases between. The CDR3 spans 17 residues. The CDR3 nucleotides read TGTGCCAGCAGTGACATCCCTGGGGAGAAGATGAACACTGAAGCTTTCTTT. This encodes CASSDIPGEKMNTEAFF.

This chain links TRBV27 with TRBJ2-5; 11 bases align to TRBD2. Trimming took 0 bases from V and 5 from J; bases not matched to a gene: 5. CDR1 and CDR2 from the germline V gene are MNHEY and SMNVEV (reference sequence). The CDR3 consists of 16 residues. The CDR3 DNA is TGTGCCAGCAGTTTATCCGGCGCTAGCGGGGGGGAGACCCAGTACTTC. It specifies CASSLSGASGGETQYF.

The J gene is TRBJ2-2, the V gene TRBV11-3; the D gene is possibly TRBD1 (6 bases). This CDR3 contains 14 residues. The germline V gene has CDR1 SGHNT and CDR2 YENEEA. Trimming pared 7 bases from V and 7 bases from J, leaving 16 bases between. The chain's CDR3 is CASTPGAGNGELFF. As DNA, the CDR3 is TGTGCCAGCACCCCAGGGGCAGGGAACGGGGAGCTGTTTTTT.

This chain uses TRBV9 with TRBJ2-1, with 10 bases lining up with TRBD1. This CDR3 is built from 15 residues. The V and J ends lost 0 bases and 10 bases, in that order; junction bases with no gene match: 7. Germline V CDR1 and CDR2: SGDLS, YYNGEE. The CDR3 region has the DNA TGTGCCAGCAGCGTAGAGGGACAGGGGACACGGGAGCAGTTCTTC. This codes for CASSVEGQGTREQFF.

CDR3 sequence: CASSPRYGEQFF. The CDR3 nucleotides are TGTGCCAGCAGTCCCCGATACGGTGAGCAGTTCTTC. The J gene is TRBJ2-1, the V gene TRBV6-6; D gene ambiguous. In germline, CDR1 is MNHNY, CDR2 SVGAGI (reference sequence). The length of the CDR3 is 12 residues. The V gene lost 5 bases and the J gene lost 9 bases, with 11 bases spanning the gap.

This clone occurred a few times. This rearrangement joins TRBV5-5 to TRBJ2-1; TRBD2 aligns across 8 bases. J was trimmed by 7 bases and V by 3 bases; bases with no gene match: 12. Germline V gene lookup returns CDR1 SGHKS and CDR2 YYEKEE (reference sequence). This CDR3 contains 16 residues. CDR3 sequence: CASSSGVVGTRNEQFF. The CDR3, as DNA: TGTGCCAGCAGCTCTGGTGTTGTGGGGACTAGAAATGAGCAGTTCTTC.

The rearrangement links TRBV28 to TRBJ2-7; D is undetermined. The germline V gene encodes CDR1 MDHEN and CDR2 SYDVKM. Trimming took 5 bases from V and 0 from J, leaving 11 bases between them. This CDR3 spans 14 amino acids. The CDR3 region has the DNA TGTGCCAGCAGTCCGCCGGGTTACTCCTACGAGCAGTACTTC. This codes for CASSPPGYSYEQYF.